This TCR beta chain stems from a study of tumor-infiltrating lymphocytes in primary liver carcinoma. Across the whole study: Tumor stage was T1-T3 N0M0, and tumor size was roughly 4.2 to 11 cm across.

Study results and caveats: Tumor-adjacent and tumor-blood pairs showed less overlap than tumor region pairs. Against blood, tumors held a significantly higher top-250-clone fraction (p = 0.039).

CDR3 size: 17 residues. Both blood RNA, taken from unsorted whole blood, and germline DNA were extracted. Constant-region priming of about 500 ng total RNA yielded TCR beta cDNA. Researchers made the TCR beta libraries by running three nested multiplex PCR rounds with slightly modified ARM-PCR. PCR rounds one and two used TRBV1-TRBV30 forward primers with a C-beta reverse primer for approximately 10 cycles each. Using its own MiXCR run on the multiplex PCR reads, TCRdb lists one record per CDR3 protein. The table lists 310,000 or so distinct CDR3 sequences, 58% of them singletons. Note on this clonotype: What it binds is unknown. One end of the junction varies from germline; a read error may be responsible.

The specimen was peripheral blood. The clonotype originates from a woman aged 30 to 39 with primary liver carcinoma and hepatitis B virus infection. The chain employs TRBV12-3 or TRBV12-4 and TRBJ2-5; the match to TRBD2 covers 10 bases. The DNA of the CDR3 is TGTGCCAGCAGTTCAAGTTCTAGCGGGAGTCTCCAAAAGACCCAGTACTTC. Protein product: CASSSSSSGSLQKTQYF.